These 17 T cell receptor beta chains came from one sample sequenced in a study of metastatic and nonmetastatic thyroid tumors. Treatment of any kind had been given to no patient before thyroid surgery. TCRdb re-called clones via MiXCR from the PCR reads. The data show roughly 5,700 clones, 30% seen once. Sequenced sample: adjacent normal tissue. The receptor source for this set is a female donor with papillary thyroid cancer or a benign thyroid nodule (not recorded which). Some clones in this sample may be carry-over from other donors' samples.

This clone turned up a few times. This chain uses TRBV6-1 with TRBJ2-7, with D maybe TRBD2 (6 bases). Per germline, CDR1 MNHNS and CDR2 SASEGT. The CDR3 loop spans 18 amino acids. V lost 1 base to trimming and J lost 1 base, with 20 bases between them. The CDR3 here is CASSEGFIGGVPSYEQYF. CDR3 in DNA: TGTGCCAGCAGTGAAGGTTTTATAGGAGGGGTCCCATCCTACGAGCAGTACTTC.

This clone is labeled medium-sized. The V call is TRBV9, the J call TRBJ2-2; D is undetermined. V lost 4 bases to trimming and J lost 5 bases, with 9 bases between them. Germline CDR1 SGDLS, CDR2 YYNGEE. CDR3 size: 13 residues. The CDR3 DNA sequence: TGTGCCAGCAGCCTAGACCTGACCGGGGAGCTGTTTTTT. It translates to CASSLDLTGELFF.

This clone was seen just once. This chain links TRBV5-1 with TRBJ1-2; D not certain. Germline loops: CDR1 SGHRS, CDR2 YFSETQ. There are 10 residues in the CDR3. V gave up 7 bases and J gave up 7 bases, with 8 bases separating them. Here the CDR3 DNA reads TGCGCCAGCGGCGGACGTGGCTACACCTTC. Its protein is CASGGRGYTF.

The chain joins TRBV19 to TRBJ1-5; TRBD1 is a possible D gene (5 bases). V lost 3 bases to trimming and J lost 9 bases, with 12 bases between them. The CDR3 is 13 amino acids. The V gene's germline CDR1 is LNHDA and CDR2 SQIVND (reference sequence). The CDR3 nucleotides read TGTGCCAGTAGTATTGGGGGGATTAGGCCCCAGCATTTT. Translating gives CASSIGGIRPQHF.

This clone was found a few times. The chain links TRBV19 to TRBJ1-5; TRBD1 matches 8 bases. This CDR3 has 16 residues. Germline V gives CDR1 LNHDA, CDR2 SQIVND (reference sequence). Trimming cost V 9 bases and J 1 base; bases outside gene matches: 11. CDR3 nucleotides: TGTGCCAGCTCCACAGGGGGGTATACGAGCAATCAGCCCCAGCATTTT. It codes for CASSTGGYTSNQPQHF.

Relative to its sample, this clone is medium-sized (0.01 to 0.1%). The chain is built from TRBV6-5 and TRBJ2-1; a weak D match, TRBD2 (6 bases). The V end lost 2 bases, the J end lost 1 base, and 9 bases lay between the germline ends. The germline CDR1 and CDR2 sequences are MNHEY and SVGAGI. This CDR3 contains 15 residues. The CDR3 DNA is TGTGCCAGCAGTTACGGGGCGGGGTCCTACAATGAGCAGTTCTTC. It codes for CASSYGAGSYNEQFF.

Concerning this clone: A read error may produce the germline difference seen at one junction end. The chain has TRBV25-1 and TRBJ2-7; D is undetermined. The CDR3 totals 14 residues. Germline V gives CDR1 MGHDK, CDR2 SYGVNS. The CDR3 bases are TGTGCCAGCAGTGAGACATTGACCTCCTACGAGCATTACTTC. Protein product: CASSETLTSYEHYF.

Details on this clone: At one of its ends the junction is not consistent with the germline gene, which may arise from a read error. The chain is built from TRBV4-2 and TRBJ2-3, with TRBD2 identical over 9 bases. Germline lookup yields CDR1 LGHNA and CDR2 YNFKEQ. This CDR3 spans 17 amino acids. CDR3 sequence (DNA): TGTGCCAGCATCCAAGACGGTAGCGGGGGAGTCGGGGATACGCAGTATTTT. This gives the protein CASIQDGSGGVGDTQYF.

The CDR3 protein is CATSEINTCDLFF. The CDR3 coding sequence is TGTGCCACCAGCGAGATAAACACCTGCGACCTGTTTTTT. The V call is TRBV6-1, the J call TRBJ2-2; D gene ambiguous. Between the trimmed V and J ends, which lost 10 bases and 14 bases, there was a span of 23 bases. The germline V gene encodes CDR1 MNHNS and CDR2 SASEGT. This CDR3 is 13 amino acids long.

The chain is built from TRBV19 and TRBJ1-1; 12 bases align to TRBD1. V trimming: 7 bases; J trimming: 1 base; junction bases outside the gene matches: 10. There are 17 residues in the CDR3. Germline values: CDR1 LNHDA, CDR2 SQIVND (reference sequence). The CDR3 sequence is CASTRGQGALRNTEAFF. Here the CDR3 DNA reads TGTGCCAGTACCAGGGGACAGGGGGCCCTCAGGAACACTGAAGCTTTCTTT.

This clone is termed medium-sized. The V and J genes are TRBV19 and TRBJ1-4; D not certain. This CDR3 is built from 16 residues. With 0 bases removed from V and 4 bases from J, the gap between germline ends came to 12 bases. Germline V gene data show CDR1 as LNHDA and CDR2 as SQIVND (reference sequence). The CDR3 nucleotides are TGTGCCAGTAGTATAGAGGGCCGGTCGAGTAATGAAAAACTGTTTTTT. Its protein product is CASSIEGRSSNEKLFF.

The chain employs TRBV5-1 and TRBJ2-7, with D tentatively TRBD1 (7 bases). The CDR3 runs 14 residues. CDR1 is SGHRS and CDR2 is YFSETQ in the germline V gene. V was pared by 0 bases and J by 5 bases, with 12 bases between. The CDR3 DNA is TGCGCCAGCAGCTTGGTGAGCAGGGGGGACGAGCAGTACTTC. This encodes CASSLVSRGDEQYF.

This rearrangement joins TRBV20-1 to TRBJ1-1; D is undetermined. V lost 0 bases and J lost 7, with 15 bases in between. Per germline, CDR1 DFQATT and CDR2 SNEGSKA (reference sequence). The CDR3 is 14 amino acids. The CDR3 protein is CSARDGAGAGEAFF. The CDR3 DNA reads TGCAGTGCTAGAGATGGAGCCGGAGCTGGTGAAGCTTTCTTT.

This clone has a handful of counts. The chain combines TRBV7-9 with TRBJ2-7, with D possibly called TRBD1 or TRBD2 (5 bases each). V lost 6 bases, J lost 4 bases, and 19 bases lay in between. The CDR3 is 15 residues long. Germline lookup yields CDR1 SEHNR and CDR2 FQNEAQ (reference sequence). The CDR3 DNA follows: TGTGCCAGCAGGGGGGAAACCCCCTTCTCTTACGAGCAGTACTTC. Translated: CASRGETPFSYEQYF. Together with reference TRBV7-9 and TRBJ2-7, the CDR3 gives the full variable domain: DTGVSQNPRHKITKRGQNVTFRCDPISEHNRLYWYRQTLGQGPEFLTYFQNEAQLEKSRLLSDRFSAERPKGSFSTLEIQRTEQGDSAMYLCASRGETPFSYEQYFGPGTRLTVT.

This clone was observed at least ten times. The CDR3 here is CASSQDLSDSYEQYF. DNA for the CDR3: TGCGCCAGCAGCCAAGATTTGAGCGACTCCTACGAGCAGTACTTC. The V call is TRBV4-3, the J call TRBJ2-7; no firm D call. The CDR3 is 15 residues long. V shed 0 bases and J shed 0 bases, with 9 bases lying between them. Germline CDR1 LGHNA, CDR2 YSLEER.

The V and J genes are TRBV5-1 and TRBJ2-3, with 8 nucleotides matching TRBD1. The germline V gene encodes CDR1 SGHRS and CDR2 YFSETQ. Germline trimming cut 4 bases from V and 5 bases from J; bases unmatched to any gene: 6. This CDR3 comprises 14 residues. The CDR3 region is CASSGQGAGDTQYF. CDR3 in DNA: TGCGCCAGCAGCGGTCAGGGGGCCGGAGATACGCAGTATTTT.

The chain combines TRBV6-2 or TRBV6-3 with TRBJ2-7; maybe TRBD1 (5 bases). The ends were cut back, 3 bases at V and 3 bases at J, with 12 bases in the middle. CDR3 length: 14 amino acids. Germline V gives CDR1 MNHEY, CDR2 SVGEGT. This chain's CDR3 is CASSYGVGVYEQYF. The CDR3 nucleotides read TGTGCCAGCAGTTATGGGGTAGGGGTCTACGAGCAGTACTTC.